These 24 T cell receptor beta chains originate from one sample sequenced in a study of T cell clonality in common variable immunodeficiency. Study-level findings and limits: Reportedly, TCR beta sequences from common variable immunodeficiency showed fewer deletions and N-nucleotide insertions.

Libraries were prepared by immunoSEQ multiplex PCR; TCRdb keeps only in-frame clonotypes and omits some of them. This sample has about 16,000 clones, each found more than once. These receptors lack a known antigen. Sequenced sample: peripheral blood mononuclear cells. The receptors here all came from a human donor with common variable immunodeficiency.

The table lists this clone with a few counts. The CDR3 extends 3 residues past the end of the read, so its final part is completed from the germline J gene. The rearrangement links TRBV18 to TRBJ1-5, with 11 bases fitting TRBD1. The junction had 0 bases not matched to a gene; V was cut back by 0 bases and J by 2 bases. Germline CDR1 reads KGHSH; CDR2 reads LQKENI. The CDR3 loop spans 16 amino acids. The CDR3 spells CASSPPGQGGNQPQHF. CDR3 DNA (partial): TGTGCCAGCTCACCACCGGGACAGGGGGGCAATCAGCCC. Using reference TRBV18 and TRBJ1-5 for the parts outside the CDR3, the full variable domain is NAGVMQNPRHLVRRRGQEARLRCSPMKGHSHVYWYRQLPEEGLKFMVYLQKENIIDESGMPKERFSAEFPKEGPSILRIQQVVRGDSAAYFCASSPPGQGGNQPQHFGDGTRLSIL.

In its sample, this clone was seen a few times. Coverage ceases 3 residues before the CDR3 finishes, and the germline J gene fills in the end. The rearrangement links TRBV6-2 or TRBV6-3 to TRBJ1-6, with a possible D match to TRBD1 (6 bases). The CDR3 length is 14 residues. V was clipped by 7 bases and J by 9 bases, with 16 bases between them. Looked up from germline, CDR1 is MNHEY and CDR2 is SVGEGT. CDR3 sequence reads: CASKDNRVGSPLHF. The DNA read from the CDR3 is TGTGCCAGCAAAGACAACAGGGTGGGTTCACCC.

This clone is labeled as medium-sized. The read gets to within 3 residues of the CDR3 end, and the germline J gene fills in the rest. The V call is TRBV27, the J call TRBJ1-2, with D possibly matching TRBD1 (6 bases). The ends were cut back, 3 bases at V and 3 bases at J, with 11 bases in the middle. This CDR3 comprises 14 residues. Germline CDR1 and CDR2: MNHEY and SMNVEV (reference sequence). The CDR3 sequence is CASSFGRGDYGYTF. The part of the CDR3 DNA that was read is TGTGCCAGCAGTTTTGGCAGGGGAGACTATGGC.

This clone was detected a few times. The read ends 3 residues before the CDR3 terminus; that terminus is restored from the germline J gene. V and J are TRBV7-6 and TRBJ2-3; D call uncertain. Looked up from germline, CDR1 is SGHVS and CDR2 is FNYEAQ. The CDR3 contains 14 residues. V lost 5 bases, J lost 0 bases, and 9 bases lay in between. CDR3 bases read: TGTGCCAGCAGCCGATTTACTAGCACAGATACG. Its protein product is CASSRFTSTDT. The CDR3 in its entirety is CASSRFTSTDTQYF.

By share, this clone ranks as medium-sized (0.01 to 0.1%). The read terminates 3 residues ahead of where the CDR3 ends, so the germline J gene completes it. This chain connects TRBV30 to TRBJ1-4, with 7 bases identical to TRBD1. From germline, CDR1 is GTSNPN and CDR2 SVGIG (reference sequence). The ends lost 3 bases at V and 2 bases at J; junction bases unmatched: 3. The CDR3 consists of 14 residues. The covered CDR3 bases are TGTGCCTGGAGAAAGACAGGGACTAATGAAAAA. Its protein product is CAWRKTGTNEK. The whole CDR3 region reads CAWRKTGTNEKLFF.

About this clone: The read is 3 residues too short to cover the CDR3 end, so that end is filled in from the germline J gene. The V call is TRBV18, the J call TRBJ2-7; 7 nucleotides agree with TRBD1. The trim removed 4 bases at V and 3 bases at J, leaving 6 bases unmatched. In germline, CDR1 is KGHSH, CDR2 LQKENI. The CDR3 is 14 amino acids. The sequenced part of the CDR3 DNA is TGTGCCAGCTCACGTGACAGGGATGACTACGAG. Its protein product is CASSRDRDDYE. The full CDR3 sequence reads CASSRDRDDYEQYF.

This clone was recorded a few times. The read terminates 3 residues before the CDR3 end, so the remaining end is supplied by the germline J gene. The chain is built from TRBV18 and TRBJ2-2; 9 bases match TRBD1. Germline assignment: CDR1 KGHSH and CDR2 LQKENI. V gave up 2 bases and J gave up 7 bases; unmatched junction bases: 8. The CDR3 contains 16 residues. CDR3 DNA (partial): TGTGCCAGCTCACCAATGGGACAGGGAACGGACGGGGAG. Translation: CASSPMGQGTDGE. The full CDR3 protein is CASSPMGQGTDGELFF.

The CDR3 DNA, read in part, is TGTGCCAGCAGCTTACCCTCTAGCGGAACCGGGGAG. It codes for CASSLPSSGTGE. The entire CDR3 reads CASSLPSSGTGELFF. This chain joins TRBV7-8 and TRBJ2-2; 7 nucleotides agree with TRBD2. The read halts 3 residues ahead of the CDR3 end, with the missing end drawn from the germline J gene. The ends lost 2 bases at V and 5 bases at J; junction bases unmatched: 5. Germline CDR1 SGHVS, CDR2 FQNEAQ. This CDR3 contains 15 residues.

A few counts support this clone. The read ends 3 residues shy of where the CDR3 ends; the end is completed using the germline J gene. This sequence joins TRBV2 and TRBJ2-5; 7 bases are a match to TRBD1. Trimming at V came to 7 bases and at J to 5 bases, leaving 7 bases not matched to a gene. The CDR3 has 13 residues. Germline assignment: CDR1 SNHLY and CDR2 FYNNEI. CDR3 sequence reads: CASIQGFLETQYF. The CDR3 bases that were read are TGTGCCAGCATACAGGGGTTTTTGGAGACC. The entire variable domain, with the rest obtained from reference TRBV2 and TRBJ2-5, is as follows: EPEVTQTPSHQVTQMGQEVILRCVPISNHLYFYWYRQILGQKVEFLVSFYNNEISEKSEIFDDQFSVERPDGSNFTLKIRSTKLEDSAMYFCASIQGFLETQYFGPGTRLLVL.

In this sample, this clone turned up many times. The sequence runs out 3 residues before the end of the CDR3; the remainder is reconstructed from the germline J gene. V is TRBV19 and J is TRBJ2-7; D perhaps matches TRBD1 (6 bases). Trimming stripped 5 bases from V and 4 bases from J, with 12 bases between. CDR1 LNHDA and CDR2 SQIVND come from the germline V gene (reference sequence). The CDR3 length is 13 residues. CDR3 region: CASSPGTRYEQYF. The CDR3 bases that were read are TGTGCCAGTAGTCCAGGGACAAGGTACGAG.

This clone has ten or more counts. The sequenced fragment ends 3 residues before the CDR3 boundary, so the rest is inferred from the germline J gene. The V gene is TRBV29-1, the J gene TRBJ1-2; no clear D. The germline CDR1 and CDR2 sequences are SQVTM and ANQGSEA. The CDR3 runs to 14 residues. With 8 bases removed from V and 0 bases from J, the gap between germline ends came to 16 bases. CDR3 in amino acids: CSITEREANYGYTF. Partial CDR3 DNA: TGCAGCATCACCGAGCGGGAGGCTAACTATGGC.

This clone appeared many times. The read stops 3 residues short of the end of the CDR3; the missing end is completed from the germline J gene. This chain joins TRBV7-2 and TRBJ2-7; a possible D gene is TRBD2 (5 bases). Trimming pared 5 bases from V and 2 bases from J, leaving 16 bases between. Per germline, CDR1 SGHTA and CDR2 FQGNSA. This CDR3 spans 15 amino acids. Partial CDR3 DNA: TGTGCCAGCAGCCTTAGCGTCGGTCAAACCTACGAG. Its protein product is CASSLSVGQTYE. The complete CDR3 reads CASSLSVGQTYEQYF. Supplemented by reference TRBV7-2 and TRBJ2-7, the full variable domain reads GAGVSQSPSNKVTEKGKDVELRCDPISGHTALYWYRQSLGQGLEFLIYFQGNSAPDKSGLPSDRFSAERTGGSVSTLTIQRTQQEDSAVYLCASSLSVGQTYEQYFGPGTRLTVT.

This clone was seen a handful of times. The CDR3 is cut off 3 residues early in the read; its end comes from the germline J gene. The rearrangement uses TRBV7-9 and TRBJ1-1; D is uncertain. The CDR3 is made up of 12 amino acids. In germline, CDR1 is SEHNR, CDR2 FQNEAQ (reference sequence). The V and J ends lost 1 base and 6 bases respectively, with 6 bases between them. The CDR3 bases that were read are TGTGCCAGCAGCTTAGGGGCACCTGAA. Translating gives CASSLGAPE. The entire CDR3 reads CASSLGAPEAFF.

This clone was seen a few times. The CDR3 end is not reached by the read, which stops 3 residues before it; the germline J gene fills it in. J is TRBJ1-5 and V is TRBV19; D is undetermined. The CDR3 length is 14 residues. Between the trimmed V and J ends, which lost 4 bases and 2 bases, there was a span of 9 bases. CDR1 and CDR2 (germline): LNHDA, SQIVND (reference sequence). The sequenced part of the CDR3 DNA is TGTGCCAGTAGTACGTCAGGAGGCAATCAGCCC. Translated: CASSTSGGNQP. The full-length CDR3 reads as CASSTSGGNQPQHF.

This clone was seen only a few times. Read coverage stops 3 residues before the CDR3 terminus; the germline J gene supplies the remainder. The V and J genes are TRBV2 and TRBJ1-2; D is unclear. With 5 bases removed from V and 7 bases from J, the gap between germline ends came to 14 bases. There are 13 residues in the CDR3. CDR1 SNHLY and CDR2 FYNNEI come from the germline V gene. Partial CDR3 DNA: TGTGCCAGCAGTTCCGACAAAATGATTGGC. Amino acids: CASSSDKMIG. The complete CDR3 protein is CASSSDKMIGYTF.

Incomplete CDR3 DNA: TGTGCCAGCAGTGCTAGGGCAGGGAATAGCAATCAGCCC. Its translation: CASSARAGNSNQP. The whole CDR3 region reads CASSARAGNSNQPQHF. The J gene is TRBJ1-5, the V gene TRBV6-1; D may be TRBD1 (5 bases). Read sequence stops 3 residues before the CDR3 end, and the germline J gene provides the missing end. The V gene's germline CDR1 is MNHNS and CDR2 SASEGT. This CDR3 has 16 residues. V was clipped by 4 bases and J by 0 bases, with 13 bases between them.

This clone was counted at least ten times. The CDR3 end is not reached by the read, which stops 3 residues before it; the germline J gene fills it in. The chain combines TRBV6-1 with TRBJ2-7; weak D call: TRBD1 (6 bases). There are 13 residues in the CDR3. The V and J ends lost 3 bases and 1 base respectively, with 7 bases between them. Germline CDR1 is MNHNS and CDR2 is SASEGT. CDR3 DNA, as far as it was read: TGTGCCAGCAGTGAGACAGGTTCCTACGAG. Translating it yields CASSETGSYE. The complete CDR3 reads CASSETGSYEQYF.

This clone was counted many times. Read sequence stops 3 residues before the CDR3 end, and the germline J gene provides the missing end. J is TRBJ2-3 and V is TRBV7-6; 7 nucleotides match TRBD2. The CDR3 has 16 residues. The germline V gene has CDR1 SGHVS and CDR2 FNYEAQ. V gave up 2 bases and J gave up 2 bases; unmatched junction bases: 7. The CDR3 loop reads CASSLYASGVTDTQYF. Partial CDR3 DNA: TGTGCCAGCAGCTTATACGCGAGCGGGGTCACAGATACG.

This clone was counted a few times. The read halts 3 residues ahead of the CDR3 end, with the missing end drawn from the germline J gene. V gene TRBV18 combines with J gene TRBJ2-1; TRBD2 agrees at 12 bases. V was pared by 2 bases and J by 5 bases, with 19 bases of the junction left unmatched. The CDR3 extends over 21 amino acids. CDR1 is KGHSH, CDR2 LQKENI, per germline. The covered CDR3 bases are TGTGCCAGCTCACCATTTAACACTCTAGCGGGGGGGCCCAACCGAAACAATGAG. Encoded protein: CASSPFNTLAGGPNRNNE. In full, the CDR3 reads CASSPFNTLAGGPNRNNEQFF.

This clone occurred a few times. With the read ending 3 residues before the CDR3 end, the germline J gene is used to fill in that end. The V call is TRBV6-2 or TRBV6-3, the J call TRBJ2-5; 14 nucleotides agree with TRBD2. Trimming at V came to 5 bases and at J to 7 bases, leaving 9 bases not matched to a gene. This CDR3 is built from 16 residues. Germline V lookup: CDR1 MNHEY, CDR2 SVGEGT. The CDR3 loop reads CASSPGLAGGLRTQYF. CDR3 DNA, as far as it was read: TGTGCCAGCAGTCCCGGACTAGCGGGGGGACTCCGGACC.

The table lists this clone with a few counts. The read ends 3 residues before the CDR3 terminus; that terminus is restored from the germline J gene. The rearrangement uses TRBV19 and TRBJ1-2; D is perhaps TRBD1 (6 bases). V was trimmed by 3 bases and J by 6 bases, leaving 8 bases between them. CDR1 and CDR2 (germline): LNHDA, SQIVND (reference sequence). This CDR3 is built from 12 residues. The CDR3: CASSIAGDGYTF. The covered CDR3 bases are TGTGCCAGTAGTATCGCAGGGGATGGC.

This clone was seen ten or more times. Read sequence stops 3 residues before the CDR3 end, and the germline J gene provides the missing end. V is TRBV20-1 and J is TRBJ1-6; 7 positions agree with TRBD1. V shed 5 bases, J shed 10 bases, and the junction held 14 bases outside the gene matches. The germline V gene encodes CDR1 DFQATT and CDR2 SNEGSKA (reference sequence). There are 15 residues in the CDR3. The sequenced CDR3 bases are TGCAGTGCTCAGACTGTACAGGGGCGGCACTCACCC. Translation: CSAQTVQGRHSP. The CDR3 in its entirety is CSAQTVQGRHSPLHF.

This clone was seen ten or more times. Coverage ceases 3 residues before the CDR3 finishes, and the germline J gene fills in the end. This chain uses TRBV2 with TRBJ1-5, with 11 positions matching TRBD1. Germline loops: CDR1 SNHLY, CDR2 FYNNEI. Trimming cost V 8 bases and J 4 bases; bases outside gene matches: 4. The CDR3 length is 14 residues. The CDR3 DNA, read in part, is TGTGCCAGCCACCGGGACAGGGGGAATCAGCCC. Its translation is CASHRDRGNQP. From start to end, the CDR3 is CASHRDRGNQPQHF.

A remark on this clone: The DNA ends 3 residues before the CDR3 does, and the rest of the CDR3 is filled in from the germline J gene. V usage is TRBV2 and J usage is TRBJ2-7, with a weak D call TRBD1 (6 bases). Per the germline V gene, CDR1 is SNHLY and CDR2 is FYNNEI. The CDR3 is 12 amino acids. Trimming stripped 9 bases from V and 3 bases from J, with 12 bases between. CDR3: CASGTFLYEQYF. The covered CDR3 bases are TGTGCCAGTGGGACATTTCTCTACGAG.